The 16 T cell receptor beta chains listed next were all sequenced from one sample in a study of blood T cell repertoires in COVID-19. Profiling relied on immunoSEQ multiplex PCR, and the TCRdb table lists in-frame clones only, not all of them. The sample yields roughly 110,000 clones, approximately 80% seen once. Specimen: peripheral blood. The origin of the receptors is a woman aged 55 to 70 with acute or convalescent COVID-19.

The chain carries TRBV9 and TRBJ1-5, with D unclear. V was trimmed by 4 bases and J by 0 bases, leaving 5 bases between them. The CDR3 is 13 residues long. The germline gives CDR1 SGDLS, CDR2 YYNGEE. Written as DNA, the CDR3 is TGTGCCAGCAGCCCAGATAGCAATCAGCCCCAGCATTTT. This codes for CASSPDSNQPQHF.

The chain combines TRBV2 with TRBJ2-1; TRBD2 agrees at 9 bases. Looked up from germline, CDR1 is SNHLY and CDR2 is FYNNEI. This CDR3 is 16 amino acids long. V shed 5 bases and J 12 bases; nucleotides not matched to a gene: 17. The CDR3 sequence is CASSYGTSSTFMGQFF. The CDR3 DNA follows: TGTGCCAGCAGTTACGGGACTAGCAGTACTTTTATGGGGCAGTTCTTC.

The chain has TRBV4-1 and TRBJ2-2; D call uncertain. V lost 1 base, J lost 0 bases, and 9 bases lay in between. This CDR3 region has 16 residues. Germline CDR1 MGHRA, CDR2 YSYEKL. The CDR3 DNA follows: TGCGCCAGCAGCCAAGGTCTGCTAGCGAACACCGGGGAGCTGTTTTTT. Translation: CASSQGLLANTGELFF.

The CDR3 DNA reads TGTGCCAGCAGTCGACAGGGACAAAATAATTCACCCCTCCACTTT. Translated: CASSRQGQNNSPLHF. The chain carries TRBV6-5 and TRBJ1-6; TRBD1 matches at 7 bases. Germline assignment: CDR1 MNHEY and CDR2 SVGAGI. After removal of 5 bases from V and 5 bases from J, the junction contained 6 bases not matched to a gene. The CDR3 totals 15 residues.

The CDR3 is CASAGPGTEAFF. CDR3 nucleotide sequence: TGTGCCAGCGCGGGGCCGGGTACTGAAGCTTTCTTT. V gene TRBV11-3 combines with J gene TRBJ1-1; D perhaps matches TRBD1 (5 bases). CDR1 and CDR2 from the germline V gene are SGHNT and YENEEA. V was pared by 8 bases and J by 5 bases, with 12 bases between. The CDR3 extends over 12 amino acids. The full variable domain, completed using reference TRBV11-3 and TRBJ1-1, is EAGVVQSPRYKIIEKKQPVAFWCNPISGHNTLYWYLQNLGQGPELLIRYENEEAVDDSQLPKDRFSAERLKGVDSTLKIQPAELGDSAVYLCASAGPGTEAFFGQGTRLTVV.

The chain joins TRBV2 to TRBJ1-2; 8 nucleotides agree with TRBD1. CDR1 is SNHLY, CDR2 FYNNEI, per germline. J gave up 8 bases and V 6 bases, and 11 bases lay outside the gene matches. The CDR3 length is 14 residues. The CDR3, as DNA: TGTGCCAGCAGAGACACAGGGGGAAATTTCGGCTACACCTTC. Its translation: CASRDTGGNFGYTF. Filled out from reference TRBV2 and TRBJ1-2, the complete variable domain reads EPEVTQTPSHQVTQMGQEVILRCVPISNHLYFYWYRQILGQKVEFLVSFYNNEISEKSEIFDDQFSVERPDGSNFTLKIRSTKLEDSAMYFCASRDTGGNFGYTFGSGTRLTVV.

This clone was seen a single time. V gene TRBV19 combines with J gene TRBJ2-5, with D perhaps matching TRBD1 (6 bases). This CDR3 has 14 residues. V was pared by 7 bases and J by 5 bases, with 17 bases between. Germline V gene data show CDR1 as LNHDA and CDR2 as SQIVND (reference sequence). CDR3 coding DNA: TGTGCCAGTACTACAGACGCGAGGGGGGAGACCCAGTACTTC. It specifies CASTTDARGETQYF.

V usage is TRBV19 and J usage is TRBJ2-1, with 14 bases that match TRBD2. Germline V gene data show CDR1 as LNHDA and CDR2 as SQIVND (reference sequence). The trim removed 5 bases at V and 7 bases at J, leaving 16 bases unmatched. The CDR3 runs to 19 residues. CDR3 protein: CASSPLGTSGGGVGNEQFF. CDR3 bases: TGTGCCAGTAGTCCTCTCGGGACTAGCGGGGGCGGGGTTGGGAATGAGCAGTTCTTC.

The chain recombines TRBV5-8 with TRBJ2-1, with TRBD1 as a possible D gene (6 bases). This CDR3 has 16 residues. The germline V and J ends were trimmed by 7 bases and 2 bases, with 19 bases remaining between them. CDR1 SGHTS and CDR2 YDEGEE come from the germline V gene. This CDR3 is CASSHGGDSTYNEQFF. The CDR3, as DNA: TGTGCCAGCTCCCATGGGGGCGATTCGACCTACAATGAGCAGTTCTTC. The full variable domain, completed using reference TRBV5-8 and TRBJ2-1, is EAGVTQSPTHLIKTRGQQATLRCSPISGHTSVYWYQQALGLGLQFLLWYDEGEERNRGNFPPRFSGRQFPNYSSELNVNALELEDSALYLCASSHGGDSTYNEQFFGPGTRLTVL.

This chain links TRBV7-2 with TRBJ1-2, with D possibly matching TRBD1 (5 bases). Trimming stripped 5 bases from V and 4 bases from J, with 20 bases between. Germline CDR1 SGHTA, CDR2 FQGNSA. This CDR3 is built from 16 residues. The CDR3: CASSLGVGQGGYGYTF. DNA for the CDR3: TGTGCCAGCAGCCTCGGTGTGGGGCAAGGCGGCTATGGCTACACCTTC.

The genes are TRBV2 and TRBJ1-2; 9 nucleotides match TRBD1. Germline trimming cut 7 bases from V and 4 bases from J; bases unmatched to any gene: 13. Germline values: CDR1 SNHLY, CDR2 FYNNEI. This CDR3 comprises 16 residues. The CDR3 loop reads CASIISPGTGSYGYTF. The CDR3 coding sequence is TGTGCCAGCATCATCTCGCCGGGGACAGGGAGCTATGGCTACACCTTC.

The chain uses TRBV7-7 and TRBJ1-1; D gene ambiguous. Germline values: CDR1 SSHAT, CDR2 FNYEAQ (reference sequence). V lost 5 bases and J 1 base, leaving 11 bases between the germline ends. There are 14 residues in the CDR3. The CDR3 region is CASSPPTGNTEAFF. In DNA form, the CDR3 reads TGTGCCAGCAGCCCCCCGACGGGGAACACTGAAGCTTTCTTT.

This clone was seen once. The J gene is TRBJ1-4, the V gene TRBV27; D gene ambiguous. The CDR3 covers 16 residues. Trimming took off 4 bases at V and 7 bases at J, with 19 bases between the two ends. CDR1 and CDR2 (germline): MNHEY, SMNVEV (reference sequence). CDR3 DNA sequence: TGTGCCAGCAGTTCCGGACCCACACGGAGGTTTGAAAAACTGTTTTTT. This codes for CASSSGPTRRFEKLFF.

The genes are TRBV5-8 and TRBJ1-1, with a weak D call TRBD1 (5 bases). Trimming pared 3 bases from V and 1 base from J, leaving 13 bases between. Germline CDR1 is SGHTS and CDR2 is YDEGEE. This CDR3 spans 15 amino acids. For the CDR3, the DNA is TGTGCCAGCAGCTCCTCCCCGGACAAGAACACTGAAGCTTTCTTT. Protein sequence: CASSSSPDKNTEAFF.

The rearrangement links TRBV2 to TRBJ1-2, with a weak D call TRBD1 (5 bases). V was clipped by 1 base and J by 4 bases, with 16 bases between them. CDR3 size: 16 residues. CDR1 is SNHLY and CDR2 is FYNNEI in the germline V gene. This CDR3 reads CASSEESLGQGYGYTF. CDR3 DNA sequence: TGTGCCAGCAGTGAAGAGTCCCTCGGGCAGGGCTATGGCTACACCTTC.

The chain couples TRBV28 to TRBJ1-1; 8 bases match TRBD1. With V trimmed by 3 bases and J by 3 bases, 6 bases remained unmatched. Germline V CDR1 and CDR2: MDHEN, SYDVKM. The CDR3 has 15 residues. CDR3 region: CASSLDRVGHTEAFF. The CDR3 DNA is TGTGCCAGCAGTTTGGACAGGGTTGGGCACACTGAAGCTTTCTTT.